The 21 T cell receptor beta chains in this list originate from one sample, sequenced in a study of Graves' ophthalmopathy and Graves' hyperthyroidism. Amplifying from RNA transcripts, the study obtained TCR beta CDR3 regions. An opening RT-PCR round employed HTBI primers and preceded a second-round multiplex PCR. MiXCR, applied by TCRdb to the multiplex PCR reads, yields one record per CDR3 protein. The data show hundreds of thousands of distinct CDR3 sequences, with roughly 21% seen just once and roughly 3.2% held by the top ten. Sequenced material: peripheral blood. The receptors were sampled from a woman under 30 with stable Graves' hyperthyroidism.

The gene calls are TRBV20-1 and TRBJ2-7; D is perhaps TRBD2 (6 bases). Trimming pared 3 bases from V and 0 bases from J, leaving 12 bases between. The germline V gene has CDR1 DFQATT and CDR2 SNEGSKA (reference sequence). This CDR3 is built from 14 residues. Written as DNA, the CDR3 is TGCAGTGCTAGTCAACGGGAGAACTCCTACGAGCAGTACTTC. Protein: CSASQRENSYEQYF.

This clonotype showed up many times. The chain links TRBV4-3 to TRBJ1-1; TRBD1 matches at 11 bases. CDR1 is LGHNA and CDR2 is YSLEER in the germline V gene. The CDR3 spans 15 residues. With 9 bases clipped from V and 1 base from J, the junction kept 7 bases outside the gene matches. As DNA, the CDR3 is TGCGCCAGTAGAAGGGACAGGGGGTGGAACACTGAAGCTTTCTTT. Its translation is CASRRDRGWNTEAFF.

The V and J genes are TRBV11-2 and TRBJ2-7, with D unclear. Germline V gene data show CDR1 as SGHAT and CDR2 as FQNNGV. V was trimmed by 5 bases and J by 6 bases, leaving 11 bases between them. There are 12 residues in the CDR3. Here the CDR3 DNA reads TGTGCCAGCAGCCCAACCGGCAGCGAGCAGTACTTC. It codes for CASSPTGSEQYF.

This clonotype occurred many times. The V call is TRBV11-2, the J call TRBJ1-5; 7 bases match TRBD1. Trimming took 1 base from V and 1 from J; bases not matched to a gene: 4. The CDR3 consists of 16 residues. CDR1 and CDR2 from the germline V gene are SGHAT and FQNNGV. The CDR3 coding sequence is TGTGCCAGCAGCTTAGGAGGGGGCAAGAGCAATCAGCCCCAGCATTTT. Translated: CASSLGGGKSNQPQHF. The whole variable domain, filled in from reference TRBV11-2 and TRBJ1-5, reads EAGVAQSPRYKIIEKRQSVAFWCNPISGHATLYWYQQILGQGPKLLIQFQNNGVVDDSQLPKDRFSAERLKGVDSTLKIQPAKLEDSAVYLCASSLGGGKSNQPQHFGDGTRLSIL.

The chain carries TRBV20-1 and TRBJ2-5; D unclear. Per germline, CDR1 DFQATT and CDR2 SNEGSKA (reference sequence). V lost 6 bases and J lost 4, with 9 bases in between. This CDR3 region has 11 residues. As DNA, the CDR3 is TGCAGTGCCCGAATAGGAGAGACCCAGTACTTC. Its translation is CSARIGETQYF.

Many counts were recorded for this clonotype. No conserved phenylalanine or tryptophan is present at the end of the CDR3, so a read error is the likely explanation. The DNA is omitted, as the CDR3 cannot be located on it reliably, and the CDR3 follows TCRdb's listing. This rearrangement joins TRBV4-3 to TRBJ2-3; TRBD1, as called in the table, went unchecked against the DNA. Germline CDR1 and CDR2: LGHNA and YSLEER. The CDR3 is 12 amino acids long, termini counted. The CDR3 here is CASSRFGQGQCV.

The sample holds a few counts of this clonotype. The chain couples TRBV30 to TRBJ1-2; 8 bases map to TRBD1. Germline CDR1 GTSNPN, CDR2 SVGIG (reference sequence). CDR3 size: 11 residues. The V segment lost 5 bases and the J segment 7 bases; nucleotides outside the gene matches: 3. The CDR3 region is CAWATGGGYTF. The CDR3, as DNA: TGTGCCTGGGCAACAGGGGGTGGCTACACCTTC.

In this sample, this clonotype turned up many times. The chain carries TRBV7-6 and TRBJ2-1; 12 positions match TRBD2. This CDR3 has 18 amino acids. Germline-derived CDR1 and CDR2 are SGHVS and FNYEAQ. V trimming: 0 bases; J trimming: 3 bases; junction bases outside the gene matches: 6. The CDR3 DNA follows: TGTGCCAGCAGCTTAGCGGGTGGGGGACTAGCGGGCTACAATGAGCAGTTCTTC. Protein sequence: CASSLAGGGLAGYNEQFF.

Only a few counts were recorded for this clonotype. J is TRBJ1-2 and V is TRBV18; possible D gene TRBD1, 6 bases. This CDR3 is built from 14 residues. V lost 6 bases, J lost 2 bases, and 13 bases lay in between. Germline V gives CDR1 KGHSH, CDR2 LQKENI. The CDR3 DNA follows: TGTGCCAGCTCCCCCGGACAGACCAACTATGGCTACACCTTC. Its protein is CASSPGQTNYGYTF.

Relative to its sample, this clonotype is medium-sized (0.01 to 0.1%). The gene calls are TRBV6-2 or TRBV6-3 and TRBJ1-5; D gene ambiguous. CDR3 length equals 14 residues. Trimming took 0 bases from V and 6 from J, leaving 9 bases between them. The germline V gene has CDR1 MNHEY and CDR2 SVGEGT. Here the CDR3 DNA reads TGTGCCAGCAGTTACTCTAGTGGACCTCAGCCCCAGCATTTT. It is translated as CASSYSSGPQPQHF.

This clonotype has ten or more counts. The chain carries TRBV5-8 and TRBJ2-7; 9 nucleotides agree with TRBD1. Germline V gene data show CDR1 as SGHTS and CDR2 as YDEGEE. V dropped 5 bases and J dropped 3; count of bases not matched to a gene: 9. This CDR3 has 15 amino acids. CDR3 nucleotides: TGTGCCAGCAGTCATCGACCGGGACAGGGCTACGAGCAGTACTTC. Its translation is CASSHRPGQGYEQYF.

This clonotype was counted ten times or more. The chain joins TRBV9 to TRBJ1-2; tentative D call: TRBD1 (5 bases). V was trimmed by 3 bases and J by 4 bases, leaving 22 bases between them. The CDR3 has 17 amino acids. CDR1 and CDR2 (germline): SGDLS, YYNGEE. The CDR3 sequence: CASSARDDGGIPYGYTF. In nucleotides, the CDR3 is TGTGCCAGCAGCGCCCGGGACGACGGAGGGATTCCCTATGGCTACACCTTC.

This clonotype appeared a few times. This may be a read error, as it is one base from a much larger clone. This rearrangement joins TRBV19 to TRBJ1-6, with D hard to call. CDR3 length equals 14 residues. Germline V gives CDR1 LNHDA, CDR2 SQIVND (reference sequence). The CDR3 nucleotides read TGTGCCAGTAGTATCAAGTTCGGCAATTCAGCCCTCCACTTT. It codes for CASSIKFGNSALHF.

This clonotype occurred many times. The chain carries TRBV12-3 or TRBV12-4 and TRBJ1-1; D not certain. The CDR3 spans 14 residues. V lost 6 bases, J lost 4 bases, and 15 bases lay in between. CDR3: CASRLRSRSTEAFF. Here the CDR3 DNA reads TGTGCCAGCAGGTTACGTAGCAGGTCCACTGAAGCTTTCTTT.

The chain employs TRBV15 and TRBJ1-1; D is uncertain. The CDR3 has 13 residues. V lost 1 base, J lost 8 bases, and 11 bases lay in between. CDR1 is LNHNV, CDR2 YYDKDF, per germline (reference sequence). The CDR3 spells CATSRGSRQEAFF. The DNA of the CDR3 is TGTGCCACCAGCAGAGGTAGTCGGCAGGAAGCTTTCTTT.

This clonotype appeared many times. The genes are TRBV7-2 and TRBJ2-7, with 13 bases fitting TRBD2. The CDR3 has 15 amino acids. Trimming at V came to 5 bases and at J to 6 bases, leaving 7 bases not matched to a gene. The germline V gene has CDR1 SGHTA and CDR2 FQGNSA. CDR3 sequence reads: CASSKLAGGPGEQYF. The DNA of the CDR3 is TGTGCCAGCAGCAAACTAGCGGGAGGGCCAGGCGAGCAGTACTTC.

This clonotype was seen more than once but under ten times. The J gene is TRBJ2-3, the V gene TRBV5-1, with 13 bases fitting TRBD2. This CDR3 is 17 amino acids long. CDR1 and CDR2 (germline): SGHRS, YFSETQ. Trimming took 0 bases from V and 0 from J; bases not matched to a gene: 1. The CDR3 bases are TGCGCCAGCAGCTTGGGGACTAGCGGGAGAAGCACAGATACGCAGTATTTT. Protein sequence: CASSLGTSGRSTDTQYF.

There are many counts of this clonotype. The chain uses TRBV27 and TRBJ1-2; tentatively, D is TRBD1 (6 bases). V lost 3 bases to trimming and J lost 8 bases, with 22 bases between them. CDR3 length: 16 residues. Per the germline V gene, CDR1 is MNHEY and CDR2 is SMNVEV (reference sequence). DNA of the CDR3: TGTGCCAGCAGTTTCACCGGAAACCGGGACACTGGGGGCTACACCTTC. It translates to CASSFTGNRDTGGYTF.

This chain joins TRBV6-1 and TRBJ2-3; TRBD2 matches at 8 bases. The CDR3 has 15 amino acids. Germline V gene lookup returns CDR1 MNHNS and CDR2 SASEGT. The ends lost 6 bases at V and 0 bases at J; junction bases unmatched: 5. The CDR3 loop is CASSLREGSTDTQYF. For the CDR3, the DNA is TGTGCCAGCAGCCTCCGGGAGGGGAGCACAGATACGCAGTATTTT.

The chain carries TRBV19 and TRBJ2-7, with 10 bases fitting TRBD2. The CDR3 has 15 residues. The germline V gene has CDR1 LNHDA and CDR2 SQIVND (reference sequence). The V gene end was trimmed by 4 bases and the J gene end by 9 bases; junction bases not matched to a gene: 12. The CDR3 loop reads CASSNPGTSVRRQYF. CDR3 DNA: TGTGCCAGTAGTAATCCCGGGACTAGCGTCCGTAGGCAGTACTTC.

In its sample, this clonotype was seen many times. The chain recombines TRBV9 with TRBJ2-5; D is uncertain. Germline values: CDR1 SGDLS, CDR2 YYNGEE. The CDR3 is 15 residues long. Trimming stripped 2 bases from V and 1 base from J, with 12 bases between. CDR3 DNA sequence: TGTGCCAGCAGCGTCCGAGGCTCGGGCCAAGAGACCCAGTACTTC. Translating it yields CASSVRGSGQETQYF.